The next 8 T cell receptor beta chains were all read from a single sample in a study of T cells in Graves' hyperthyroidism and ophthalmopathy. TCR beta CDR3 regions were amplified from RNA transcripts. TCR CDR3 regions were first amplified by RT-PCR with HTBI primers. MiXCR, applied by TCRdb to the multiplex PCR reads, yields one record per CDR3 protein. The sample lists hundreds of thousands of distinct CDR3 sequences; around 22% were seen once. What was sequenced was blood. The receptors stem from a woman aged 25 to 39 with Graves' ophthalmopathy.

This chain links TRBV5-1 with TRBJ1-1; the D gene is possibly TRBD1 (5 bases). The CDR3 is 14 amino acids. CDR1 and CDR2 from the germline V gene are SGHRS and YFSETQ. V was trimmed by 0 bases and J by 7 bases, leaving 13 bases between them. CDR3: CASSLAGHQYEAFF. CDR3 DNA: TGCGCCAGCAGCTTGGCAGGACATCAATATGAAGCTTTCTTT.

This clonotype turned up a few times. V and J are TRBV11-2 and TRBJ2-2; D gene unclear. V lost 5 bases and J 8 bases, leaving 12 bases between the germline ends. The germline gives CDR1 SGHAT, CDR2 FQNNGV. This CDR3 has 13 amino acids. CDR3 in amino acids: CASSPSIAGELFF. The CDR3 DNA reads TGTGCCAGCAGCCCATCTATCGCGGGGGAGCTGTTTTTT.

There are many counts of this clonotype. The chain uses TRBV10-3 and TRBJ1-5, with 10 nucleotides matching TRBD1. CDR1 is ENHRY and CDR2 is SYGVKD in the germline V gene. The CDR3 consists of 14 residues. V was clipped by 7 bases and J by 7 bases; unmatched bases: 7. The chain's CDR3 is CAINRQGAKQPQHF. CDR3 sequence (DNA): TGTGCCATCAATCGACAGGGGGCAAAACAGCCCCAGCATTTT.

In its sample, this clonotype was seen many times. The chain is built from TRBV29-1 and TRBJ2-7, with TRBD2 identical over 8 bases. The CDR3 extends over 15 amino acids. Germline V lookup: CDR1 SQVTM, CDR2 ANQGSEA. J gave up 3 bases and V 0 bases, and 7 bases lay outside the gene matches. CDR3 amino acids: CSVEDRGGGRYEQYF. The CDR3 DNA sequence: TGCAGCGTTGAAGATCGGGGCGGGGGGCGCTACGAGCAGTACTTC.

The chain couples TRBV6-2 or TRBV6-3 to TRBJ1-2; the D is unclear. CDR1 and CDR2 (germline): MNHEY, SVGEGT. Trimming left V 0 bases short and J 3 bases short, with 11 bases between. CDR3 size: 15 residues. The DNA of the CDR3 is TGTGCCAGCAGTTACTCGAGTGGGGATTACTATGGCTACACCTTC. Its translation is CASSYSSGDYYGYTF.

This clonotype was counted at least ten times. The chain couples TRBV27 to TRBJ2-7; 9 bases line up with TRBD2. V dropped 2 bases and J dropped 3; count of bases not matched to a gene: 2. CDR1 is MNHEY and CDR2 is SMNVEV in the germline V gene (reference sequence). The CDR3 contains 14 residues. This CDR3 is CASSLVAGDYEQYF. For the CDR3, the DNA is TGTGCCAGCAGTTTAGTAGCGGGGGACTACGAGCAGTACTTC.

This clonotype was recorded at least ten times. This chain uses TRBV7-8 with TRBJ2-5; tentatively, D is TRBD1 (6 bases). This CDR3 region has 15 residues. The germline V gene has CDR1 SGHVS and CDR2 FQNEAQ. Between the trimmed V and J ends, which lost 5 bases and 2 bases, there was a span of 15 bases. The CDR3 DNA reads as TGTGCCAGCAGCCCCGGACAGAGCCAACAAGAGACCCAGTACTTC. Its protein is CASSPGQSQQETQYF.

This clonotype was seen repeatedly, ten times or more. The chain is built from TRBV6-5 and TRBJ1-5; the match to TRBD1 covers 10 bases. Germline V gene lookup returns CDR1 MNHEY and CDR2 SVGAGI. V was clipped by 5 bases and J by 7 bases; unmatched bases: 8. This CDR3 is 15 amino acids long. In DNA, the CDR3 is TGTGCCAGCAGTACGACAGGGGGCTACGGGCAGCCCCAGCATTTT. It yields the protein CASSTTGGYGQPQHF.